The 22 T cell receptor beta chains below all came from one sample that was sequenced in a study of blood T cell repertoires in COVID-19. Only in-frame clones appear in the TCRdb table, and some are missing; sequencing was by immunoSEQ multiplex PCR. The table includes roughly 34,000 clones, 90% detected once. The sample consisted of peripheral blood. These receptors originate from a man older than 75 with acute or convalescent COVID-19.

The J gene is TRBJ1-2, the V gene TRBV18, with 7 bases lining up with TRBD1. The CDR3 is 12 amino acids. The germline CDR1 and CDR2 sequences are KGHSH and LQKENI. V shed 6 bases, J shed 6 bases, and the junction held 4 bases outside the gene matches. The CDR3 DNA is TGTGCCAGCTCCCCGGACAGGAATGGCTACACCTTC. Encoded protein: CASSPDRNGYTF. Supplemented by reference TRBV18 and TRBJ1-2, the full variable domain reads NAGVMQNPRHLVRRRGQEARLRCSPMKGHSHVYWYRQLPEEGLKFMVYLQKENIIDESGMPKERFSAEFPKEGPSILRIQQVVRGDSAAYFCASSPDRNGYTFGSGTRLTVV.

This rearrangement joins TRBV27 to TRBJ1-6; D unresolved. CDR3 length equals 14 residues. CDR1 MNHEY and CDR2 SMNVEV come from the germline V gene (reference sequence). Trimming pared 7 bases from V and 2 bases from J, leaving 9 bases between. The CDR3 nucleotides are TGTGCCAGCACCGAGAGGGCCTATAATTCACCCCTCCACTTT. As protein: CASTERAYNSPLHF.

V and J are TRBV11-1 and TRBJ1-4; D remains ambiguous. The germline V gene has CDR1 SGHAT and CDR2 FQDESV (reference sequence). Between the trimmed V and J ends, which lost 1 base and 3 bases, there was a span of 12 bases. CDR3 length: 16 amino acids. The CDR3 loop reads CASSLGIIGPNEKLFF. The DNA for the CDR3 is TGTGCCAGCAGCTTAGGAATTATCGGTCCTAATGAAAAACTGTTTTTT.

The chain recombines TRBV4-2 with TRBJ2-3; possibly TRBD2 for D (5 bases). This CDR3 has 15 amino acids. Germline assignment: CDR1 LGHNA and CDR2 YNFKEQ. Trimming removed 0 bases from V and 9 bases from J, with 16 bases in between. CDR3 in DNA: TGTGCCAGCAGCCAAGATAGGGAGCGGTTGGGCACGCAGTATTTT. This encodes CASSQDRERLGTQYF.

The rearrangement uses TRBV19 and TRBJ1-4; 9 nucleotides agree with TRBD1. CDR3 length equals 15 residues. The ends lost 7 bases at V and 10 bases at J; junction bases unmatched: 13. The germline V gene encodes CDR1 LNHDA and CDR2 SQIVND (reference sequence). CDR3 sequence: CASTLGPGQGRKLFF. The CDR3 nucleotides read TGTGCCAGTACTCTCGGACCGGGACAGGGTCGAAAACTGTTTTTT.

About this clone itself: Germline and junction disagree at one end, which may indicate a read error. The chain combines TRBV5-4 with TRBJ2-1; TRBD2 might be the D (6 bases). This CDR3 is built from 13 residues. From germline, CDR1 is SGHNT and CDR2 YYREEE (reference sequence). CDR3 DNA: TGTGCCAGCAGCTCGCGACTAGACAAGGAGCAGTTCTTC. This sequence encodes CASSSRLDKEQFF.

CDR3 sequence: CASSLAGQGVTEAFF. The CDR3 nucleotides are TGTGCCAGCAGCTTGGCCGGACAGGGCGTCACTGAAGCTTTCTTT. This sequence joins TRBV5-4 and TRBJ1-1; TRBD1 aligns across 8 bases. CDR1 is SGHNT, CDR2 YYREEE, per germline (reference sequence). The CDR3 runs to 15 residues. V dropped 0 bases and J dropped 4; count of bases not matched to a gene: 5.

This clone has just one count. The V call is TRBV15, the J call TRBJ1-2; tentatively, D is TRBD1 (5 bases). With 0 bases removed from V and 3 bases from J, the gap between germline ends came to 8 bases. The V gene's germline CDR1 is LNHNV and CDR2 YYDKDF (reference sequence). The CDR3 has 14 amino acids. The CDR3 DNA reads as TGTGCCACCAGCAGAGATCAAGGGGACTATGGCTACACCTTC. Its protein product is CATSRDQGDYGYTF.

The chain uses TRBV19 and TRBJ2-5; 7 positions agree with TRBD1. The V and J ends lost 4 bases and 1 base, in that order; junction bases with no gene match: 6. Germline CDR1 LNHDA, CDR2 SQIVND (reference sequence). This CDR3 spans 15 amino acids. The DNA of the CDR3 is TGTGCCAGTAGTAGTTGGACAGGCATCCAAGAGACCCAGTACTTC. Translation: CASSSWTGIQETQYF.

J is TRBJ2-7 and V is TRBV5-1; maybe TRBD1 (7 bases). CDR1 SGHRS and CDR2 YFSETQ come from the germline V gene. V was cut by 3 bases and J by 4 bases, with 20 bases left in between. The CDR3 totals 16 residues. The CDR3 sequence is CASSWGNRGAGYEQYF. The CDR3 coding sequence is TGCGCCAGCAGCTGGGGGAACAGGGGTGCGGGATACGAGCAGTACTTC. Full variable domain (missing parts from reference TRBV5-1 and TRBJ2-7): KAGVTQTPRYLIKTRGQQVTLSCSPISGHRSVSWYQQTPGQGLQFLFEYFSETQRNKGNFPGRFSGRQFSNSRSEMNVSTLELGDSALYLCASSWGNRGAGYEQYFGPGTRLTVT.

The rearrangement links TRBV30 to TRBJ2-1; D gene ambiguous. Trimming stripped 5 bases from V and 4 bases from J, with 15 bases between. The germline V gene has CDR1 GTSNPN and CDR2 SVGIG (reference sequence). The CDR3 sequence is 14 residues long. CDR3 sequence: CAWVKLEDYNEQFF. DNA of the CDR3: TGTGCCTGGGTAAAGCTAGAGGATTACAATGAGCAGTTCTTC.

The genes are TRBV29-1 and TRBJ1-3; maybe TRBD1 (5 bases). From germline, CDR1 is SQVTM and CDR2 ANQGSEA. CDR3 length: 16 amino acids. V lost 4 bases, J lost 2 bases, and 18 bases lay in between. CDR3 loop: CSVVLGSRGAGNTIYF. CDR3 in DNA: TGCAGCGTTGTCCTCGGGAGTCGGGGGGCTGGAAACACCATATATTTT.

The rearrangement uses TRBV19 and TRBJ2-1; weak D call: TRBD1 (6 bases). This CDR3 is 14 amino acids long. Per germline, CDR1 LNHDA and CDR2 SQIVND (reference sequence). V gave up 2 bases and J gave up 6 bases, with 11 bases separating them. CDR3 nucleotides: TGTGCCAGTAGTATAAACGAAGGGGGCAATGAGCAGTTCTTC. It specifies CASSINEGGNEQFF.

The genes are TRBV6-5 and TRBJ1-5; D might be TRBD1 (5 bases). This CDR3 has 13 residues. V gave up 6 bases and J gave up 6 bases, with 12 bases separating them. The germline V gene encodes CDR1 MNHEY and CDR2 SVGAGI. The CDR3 sequence: CASRETVSQPQHF. CDR3 nucleotide sequence: TGTGCCAGCAGGGAGACAGTCTCTCAGCCCCAGCATTTT.

J is TRBJ2-1 and V is TRBV4-2, with 9 bases lining up with TRBD2. Unmatched junction bases numbered 14, after V lost 0 bases and J lost 8 bases. This CDR3 is 18 amino acids long. Germline CDR1 and CDR2: LGHNA and YNFKEQ. Here the CDR3 DNA reads TGTGCCAGCAGCCAAGATACCGGAGGCGGGGGGGCCAGGGATGAGCAGTTCTTC. It yields the protein CASSQDTGGGGARDEQFF.

The V call is TRBV18, the J call TRBJ2-7; D uncertain. The ends were cut back, 9 bases at V and 5 bases at J, with 11 bases in the middle. Germline loops: CDR1 KGHSH, CDR2 LQKENI. The CDR3 is 11 amino acids. The CDR3 is CASSVRDEQYF. In DNA, the CDR3 is TGTGCCAGTTCGGTCCGGGACGAGCAGTACTTC. Together with reference TRBV18 and TRBJ2-7, the CDR3 gives the full variable domain: NAGVMQNPRHLVRRRGQEARLRCSPMKGHSHVYWYRQLPEEGLKFMVYLQKENIIDESGMPKERFSAEFPKEGPSILRIQQVVRGDSAAYFCASSVRDEQYFGPGTRLTVT.

This clone has a handful of counts. V gene TRBV5-6 combines with J gene TRBJ2-1; TRBD1 agrees at 10 bases. The V and J ends lost 2 bases and 7 bases, in that order; junction bases with no gene match: 6. Germline V CDR1 and CDR2: SGHDT, YYEEEE. This CDR3 contains 15 residues. CDR3 sequence reads: CASSFRTGGLNEQFF. The CDR3 region has the DNA TGTGCCAGCAGCTTTCGGACAGGGGGATTGAATGAGCAGTTCTTC.

This clone was found a few times. The CDR3 DNA reads TGTGCCAGCCAGGACAGGGGGCTGGGGTCAGGTCAGCCCCAGCATTTT. Its translation: CASQDRGLGSGQPQHF. The chain couples TRBV27 to TRBJ1-5; 11 bases map to TRBD1. The CDR3 covers 16 residues. Germline loops: CDR1 MNHEY, CDR2 SMNVEV (reference sequence). The V segment lost 8 bases and the J segment 6 bases; nucleotides outside the gene matches: 12.

V usage is TRBV29-1 and J usage is TRBJ1-1; D ambiguous. Germline CDR1 reads SQVTM; CDR2 reads ANQGSEA. The CDR3 is 12 amino acids. With 7 bases removed from V and 6 bases from J, the gap between germline ends came to 15 bases. The CDR3 DNA reads TGCAGCGCCAGAGGAGTTATGTCTGAAGCTTTCTTT. It translates to CSARGVMSEAFF.

The genes are TRBV5-1 and TRBJ1-3; TRBD1 matches at 8 bases. With V trimmed by 4 bases and J by 1 base, 4 bases remained unmatched. CDR1 and CDR2 (germline): SGHRS, YFSETQ. This CDR3 has 15 amino acids. The CDR3 loop is CASSPRQGSGNTIYF. CDR3 in DNA: TGCGCCAGCAGCCCGAGACAGGGGTCTGGAAACACCATATATTTT.

The J gene is TRBJ1-2, the V gene TRBV6-1, with TRBD1 matching 11 bases. The germline gives CDR1 MNHNS, CDR2 SASEGT. V was clipped by 1 base and J by 4 bases; unmatched bases: 11. This CDR3 has 18 amino acids. CDR3 DNA: TGTGCCAGCAGTGAAGGCCGGACAGGGGGCGGACGGGGCTATGGCTACACCTTC. Protein: CASSEGRTGGGRGYGYTF.

This chain joins TRBV29-1 and TRBJ1-1, with 8 nucleotides matching TRBD1. The germline V gene has CDR1 SQVTM and CDR2 ANQGSEA. The CDR3 is made up of 13 amino acids. V trimming: 0 bases; J trimming: 9 bases; junction bases outside the gene matches: 6. The CDR3 coding sequence is TGCAGCGTTGAAGATTCGGACAGGGCAAAAGCTTTCTTT. Translating gives CSVEDSDRAKAFF.